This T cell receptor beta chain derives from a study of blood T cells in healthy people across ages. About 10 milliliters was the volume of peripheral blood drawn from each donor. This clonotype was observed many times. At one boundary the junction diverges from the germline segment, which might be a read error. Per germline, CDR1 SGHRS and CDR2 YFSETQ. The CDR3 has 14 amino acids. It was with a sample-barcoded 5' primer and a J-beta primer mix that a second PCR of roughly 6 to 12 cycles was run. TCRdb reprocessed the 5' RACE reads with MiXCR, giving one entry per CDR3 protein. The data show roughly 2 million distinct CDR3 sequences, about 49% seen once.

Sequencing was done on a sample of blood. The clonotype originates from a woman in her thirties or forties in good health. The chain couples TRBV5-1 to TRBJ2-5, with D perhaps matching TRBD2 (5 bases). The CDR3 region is CASSLPGSQETQYF. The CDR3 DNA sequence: TGTGCCAGCAGTTTGCCTGGGAGCCAAGAGACCCAGTACTTC.